Following are 20 T cell receptor beta chains from one sample sequenced in a study of blood T cell repertoires in COVID-19 (dated by TCRdb to 2018 to 2021). Library construction relied on the immunoSEQ multiplex PCR assay. The table was pulled from immuneACCESS by TCRdb, which kept in-frame rearrangements only. Such tables lose some clones; where checked, under half of the loss comes from unresolved V genes, and the rest has no known cause. Within this sample are 350,000 to 400,000 clones, with approximately 90% of them counted one time only. The ten largest clones represent 0.97% of the sample. Sequencing used PBMCs or T cells enriched from blood (not recorded which). These TCRs come from a woman in her thirties with acute COVID-19.

This chain uses TRBV6-6 with TRBJ1-5, with D possibly being TRBD1 (6 bases). CDR1 is MNHNY and CDR2 is SVGAGI in the germline V gene (reference sequence). Trimming pared 3 bases from V and 5 bases from J, leaving 14 bases between. The CDR3 is 15 amino acids. This CDR3 is CASSYGGAGDQPQHF. As DNA, the CDR3 is TGTGCCAGCAGTTATGGGGGCGCGGGGGATCAGCCCCAGCATTTT.

V gene TRBV27 combines with J gene TRBJ1-6, with TRBD1 matching 10 bases. This CDR3 region has 14 residues. J lost 10 bases, V lost 6 bases, and 6 bases had no gene match. From germline, CDR1 is MNHEY and CDR2 SMNVEV (reference sequence). The CDR3 here is CASRHRDRGSPLHF. As DNA, the CDR3 is TGTGCCAGCAGACACCGGGACAGGGGATCACCCCTCCACTTT.

The V call is TRBV28, the J call TRBJ2-3; weak D call: TRBD2 (5 bases). Germline assignment: CDR1 MDHEN and CDR2 SYDVKM. V was clipped by 4 bases and J by 4 bases, with 15 bases between them. This CDR3 region has 15 residues. The chain's CDR3 is CASSSRVTVSDTQYF. For the CDR3, the DNA is TGTGCCAGCAGTTCGCGGGTAACAGTCTCAGATACGCAGTATTTT.

This sequence joins TRBV4-1 and TRBJ1-6; a possible D gene is TRBD1 (6 bases). The V gene lost 5 bases and the J gene lost 4 bases, with 9 bases spanning the gap. Germline V CDR1 and CDR2: MGHRA, YSYEKL. This CDR3 is built from 14 residues. The CDR3 region has the DNA TGCGCCAGCAGCTACGGACAGTATAATTCACCCCTCCACTTT. Translating it yields CASSYGQYNSPLHF.

The gene calls are TRBV5-5 and TRBJ2-1; 13 bases agree with TRBD2. The germline V gene encodes CDR1 SGHKS and CDR2 YYEKEE (reference sequence). The junction had 4 bases not matched to a gene; V was cut back by 4 bases and J by 3 bases. This CDR3 comprises 16 residues. CDR3 coding DNA: TGTGCCAGCAGCCTAAGGACTAGCGGGGGCTACAATGAGCAGTTCTTC. This sequence encodes CASSLRTSGGYNEQFF.

The chain couples TRBV3-1 (or the pseudogene TRBV3-2) to TRBJ1-2; D gene uncertain. Trimming shortened V by 3 bases and J by 2 bases, and 10 bases separated the two germline ends. The germline gives CDR1 LGHDT, CDR2 YNNKEL (reference sequence). CDR3 size: 14 residues. The CDR3 bases are TGTGCCAGCAGCCACCCGCAGGTGAACTATGGCTACACCTTC. Protein product: CASSHPQVNYGYTF.

The chain employs TRBV2 and TRBJ2-4; a possible D gene is TRBD2 (6 bases). With 8 bases removed from V and 9 bases from J, the gap between germline ends came to 14 bases. The CDR3 is 12 amino acids. The V gene's germline CDR1 is SNHLY and CDR2 FYNNEI. The DNA of the CDR3 is TGTGCCAGCTTAGGACCCGGGGGCATTCAGTACTTC. Amino acid sequence: CASLGPGGIQYF.

This clone was seen a single time. This chain links TRBV6-5 with TRBJ2-7, with TRBD2 matching over 9 bases. Germline values: CDR1 MNHEY, CDR2 SVGAGI. CDR3 size: 15 residues. Losses at the gene ends were 2 bases for V and 6 bases for J; bases not matched to a gene: 8. The CDR3: CASSYVLAGPAEQYF. The CDR3 DNA follows: TGTGCCAGCAGTTACGTCCTAGCGGGGCCAGCCGAGCAGTACTTC.

This chain links TRBV5-1 with TRBJ2-7; weak D call: TRBD1 (5 bases). The CDR3 length is 17 residues. Trimming removed 4 bases at V and 3 bases at J, with 23 bases between. The germline V gene encodes CDR1 SGHRS and CDR2 YFSETQ. CDR3 region: CASSPGRGANRYYEQYF. The CDR3 coding sequence is TGCGCCAGCAGCCCGGGCCGTGGGGCAAACAGGTACTACGAGCAGTACTTC. Looking up the rest from reference TRBV5-1 and TRBJ2-7 gives the full variable domain: KAGVTQTPRYLIKTRGQQVTLSCSPISGHRSVSWYQQTPGQGLQFLFEYFSETQRNKGNFPGRFSGRQFSNSRSEMNVSTLELGDSALYLCASSPGRGANRYYEQYFGPGTRLTVT.

The chain joins TRBV2 to TRBJ1-4; tentatively, D is TRBD1 (5 bases). The CDR3 covers 17 residues. V was clipped by 4 bases and J by 5 bases, with 20 bases between them. CDR1 is SNHLY and CDR2 is FYNNEI in the germline V gene. CDR3: CASSVTTRPGQNEKLFF. CDR3 DNA: TGTGCCAGCAGTGTAACAACGAGACCAGGACAAAATGAAAAACTGTTTTTT.

This chain joins TRBV10-3 and TRBJ1-3; 9 bases map to TRBD1. Germline-derived CDR1 and CDR2 are ENHRY and SYGVKD. V lost 5 bases to trimming and J lost 1 base; unmatched junction nucleotides: 3. The CDR3 extends over 15 amino acids. Here the CDR3 reads CAISPGQGSGNTIYF. The CDR3 region has the DNA TGTGCCATCAGTCCGGGACAGGGATCTGGAAACACCATATATTTT.

This chain joins TRBV15 and TRBJ1-1; D not resolved. In germline, CDR1 is LNHNV, CDR2 YYDKDF (reference sequence). V shed 1 base and J shed 0 bases, with 18 bases lying between them. CDR3 length equals 18 residues. The DNA of the CDR3 is TGTGCCACCAGCAGAGGCGGGGATGGGTGGTCTATGAACACTGAAGCTTTCTTT. Amino acids: CATSRGGDGWSMNTEAFF. Supplemented by reference TRBV15 and TRBJ1-1, the full variable domain reads DAMVIQNPRYQVTQFGKPVTLSCSQTLNHNVMYWYQQKSSQAPKLLFHYYDKDFNNEADTPDNFQSRRPNTSFCFLDIRSPGLGDTAMYLCATSRGGDGWSMNTEAFFGQGTRLTVV.

V is TRBV5-6 and J is TRBJ1-4; D gene ambiguous. CDR3 size: 15 residues. Germline V gene data show CDR1 as SGHDT and CDR2 as YYEEEE. V was shortened by 0 bases and J by 5 bases, with 11 bases between the two germline ends. The CDR3 sequence: CASSLGAGPNEKLFF. The DNA for the CDR3 is TGTGCCAGCAGCTTGGGGGCAGGCCCGAATGAAAAACTGTTTTTT.

The chain joins TRBV19 to TRBJ1-1; the match to TRBD1 covers 8 bases. With 7 bases clipped from V and 1 base from J, the junction kept 8 bases outside the gene matches. Germline assignment: CDR1 LNHDA and CDR2 SQIVND (reference sequence). The length of the CDR3 is 15 residues. CDR3 coding DNA: TGTGCCAGTACCAAATACGGACAGGGGAACACTGAAGCTTTCTTT. This encodes CASTKYGQGNTEAFF.

The chain couples TRBV9 to TRBJ2-7, with D unresolved. CDR3 length: 15 amino acids. The ends were cut back, 4 bases at V and 0 bases at J, with 14 bases in the middle. CDR1 and CDR2 (germline): SGDLS, YYNGEE. CDR3 nucleotides: TGTGCCAGCAGCTTCGATCCGGGTAGCTCCTACGAGCAGTACTTC. This gives the protein CASSFDPGSSYEQYF.

CDR3 region: CSVYGQEAREYF. In DNA form, the CDR3 reads TGCAGCGTTTACGGACAGGAGGCTAGGGAGTACTTC. This chain links TRBV29-1 with TRBJ2-7, with TRBD1 identical over 7 bases. Germline lookup yields CDR1 SQVTM and CDR2 ANQGSEA. CDR3 length: 12 amino acids. V gave up 5 bases and J gave up 11 bases; unmatched junction bases: 12.

This clone was seen only once. The CDR3 spells CASSLRQGVRAFF. The CDR3 DNA follows: TGTGCCAGCAGCTTACGGCAGGGGGTAAGGGCTTTCTTT. The chain links TRBV7-2 to TRBJ1-1, with 7 bases matching TRBD1. V trimming: 2 bases; J trimming: 11 bases; junction bases outside the gene matches: 8. The CDR3 runs 13 residues. Germline CDR1 and CDR2: SGHTA and FQGNSA.

The rearrangement uses TRBV7-9 and TRBJ1-1, with D hard to call. The germline V gene encodes CDR1 SEHNR and CDR2 FQNEAQ (reference sequence). CDR3 size: 14 residues. Trimming stripped 2 bases from V and 10 bases from J, with 17 bases between. The CDR3 sequence: CASSLTRGTAGAFF. The CDR3 bases are TGTGCCAGCAGCTTAACCCGGGGAACAGCCGGAGCTTTCTTT.

This chain links TRBV18 with TRBJ2-7, with D tentatively TRBD2 (7 bases). The CDR3 is 17 residues long. Trimming cost V 6 bases and J 6 bases, with 27 bases left between them. The V gene's germline CDR1 is KGHSH and CDR2 LQKENI. The CDR3 protein is CASSPPRGASEMGEQYF. DNA of the CDR3: TGTGCCAGCTCGCCCCCCCGGGGGGCAAGCGAAATGGGCGAGCAGTACTTC. Full variable domain (outside the CDR3, taken from reference TRBV18 and TRBJ2-7): NAGVMQNPRHLVRRRGQEARLRCSPMKGHSHVYWYRQLPEEGLKFMVYLQKENIIDESGMPKERFSAEFPKEGPSILRIQQVVRGDSAAYFCASSPPRGASEMGEQYFGPGTRLTVT.

The CDR3 DNA sequence: TGTGCCAGCAGCGTGACAGTGATCGGAGGCTACACCTTC. Its translation: CASSVTVIGGYTF. J is TRBJ1-2 and V is TRBV7-9, with D tentatively TRBD1 (5 bases). The CDR3 has 13 amino acids. Trimming shortened V by 5 bases and J by 8 bases, and 15 bases separated the two germline ends. Germline CDR1 reads SEHNR; CDR2 reads FQNEAQ (reference sequence).